This TCR beta chain was retrieved from a study of CD8 T cells in ankylosing spondylitis. Whole-study findings and limits: Among TCR beta sequences, a motif of several highly homologous variants appeared characteristic of ankylosing spondylitis blood. Disease-associated clones were reportedly significantly overrepresented in matched ankylosing spondylitis synovial fluid.

For TCR beta, libraries came from quantitative 5'-RACE with molecular barcodes. One entry per CDR3 protein results from TCRdb running MiXCR on the 5' RACE reads. The sample includes about 140,000 distinct CDR3 sequences, roughly 31% of them seen just once. The length of the CDR3 is 16 residues. The J segment lost 4 bases and the V segment lost 6 bases, leaving 11 bases of the junction unmatched. CDR1 and CDR2 (germline): DFQATT, SNEGSKA (reference sequence). Of note for this clonotype: The antigen is not known.

The rearrangement links TRBV20-1 to TRBJ2-2; 10 bases line up with TRBD1. Sequencing used synovial fluid, either unsorted or a sorted T cell fraction (not recorded which). The TCR comes from a male donor with ankylosing spondylitis. CDR3 DNA: TGCAGTGCCCGGGACAGGGGATTAGGAGGCACCGGGGAGCTGTTTTTT. Encoded protein: CSARDRGLGGTGELFF.